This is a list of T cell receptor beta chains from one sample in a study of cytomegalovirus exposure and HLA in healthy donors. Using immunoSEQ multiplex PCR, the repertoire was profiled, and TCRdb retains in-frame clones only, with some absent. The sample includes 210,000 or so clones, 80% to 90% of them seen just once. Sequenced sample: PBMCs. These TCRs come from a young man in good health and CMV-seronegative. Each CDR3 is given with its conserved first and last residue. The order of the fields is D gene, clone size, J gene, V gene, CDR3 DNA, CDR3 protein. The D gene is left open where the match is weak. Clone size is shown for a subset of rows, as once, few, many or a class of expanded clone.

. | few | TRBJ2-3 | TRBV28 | TGTGCCAGCAGTTTATCGGGGAGTCACGCAGATACGCAGTATTTT | CASSLSGSHADTQYF
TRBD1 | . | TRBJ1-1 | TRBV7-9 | TGTGCCAGCAGCCACGGGGGACAGGGGAACACTGAAGCTTTCTTT | CASSHGGQGNTEAFF
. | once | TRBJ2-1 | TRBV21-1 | TGTGCCAGCAGCAAACAGGGATCAACAGGGGACAACACCTACAATGAGCAGTTCTTC | CASSKQGSTGDNTYNEQFF
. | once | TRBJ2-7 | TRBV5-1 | TGCGCCAGCAGCTTGGCAGACAGATTACGGGAGCAGTACTTC | CASSLADRLREQYF
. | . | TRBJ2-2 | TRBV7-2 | TGTGCCAGCAGCTTAGGACTGGGGGAGCTGTTTTTT | CASSLGLGELFF
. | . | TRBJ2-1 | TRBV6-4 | TGTGCCAGCAGTGTGCAGGGAGGTAGTCGGGAGCAGTTCTTC | CASSVQGGSREQFF
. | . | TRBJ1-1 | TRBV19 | TGTGCCAGTAGTATAGATCCCGTCGGCGGGAACACTGAAGCTTTCTTT | CASSIDPVGGNTEAFF
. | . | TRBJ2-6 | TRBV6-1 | TGTGCCGTCTCACGGTCTGGGGCCAACGTCCTGACTTTC | CAVSRSGANVLTF
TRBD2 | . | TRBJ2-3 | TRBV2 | TGTGCCAGCACCCTTCTGACTAGCGGGCCCGAGACGCAGTATTTT | CASTLLTSGPETQYF
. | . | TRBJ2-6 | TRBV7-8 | TGTGCCAGCAGCCCCGTGGGCAGCTCTGGGGCCAACGGCCTGACTTTC | CASSPVGSSGANGLTF
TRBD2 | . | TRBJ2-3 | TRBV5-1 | TGCGCCAGCAGCTTGGCACTAGCGGGGGGATATACGCAGTATTTT | CASSLALAGGYTQYF
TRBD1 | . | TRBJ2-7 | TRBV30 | TGTGCCTCGTGGACAGGGGTCGGGGAGCAGTACTTC | CASWTGVGEQYF
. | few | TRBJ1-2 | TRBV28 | TGTGCCAGCAGTTCCCGACCGTGGACGGAAATAGGGGGCTATGGCTACACCTTC | CASSSRPWTEIGGYGYTF
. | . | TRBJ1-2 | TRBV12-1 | TGTGCCAGCAGCCGAGCGTTCGGGAAGGGCGGCTACACCTTC | CASSRAFGKGGYTF
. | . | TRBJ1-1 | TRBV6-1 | TGTGCCATAACCCTGGGGGGGGAGCTCACTGAAGCTTTCTTT | CAITLGGELTEAFF
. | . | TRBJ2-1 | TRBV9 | TGTGCCAGCAGCGGCCGAGGTTTGTTCTTC | CASSGRGLFF
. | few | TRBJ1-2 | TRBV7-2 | TGTGCCAGCAGCTTAGACAGGGACTATGGCTACACCTTC | CASSLDRDYGYTF
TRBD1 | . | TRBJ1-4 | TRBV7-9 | TGTGCCAGCAGCACGATCGGACAGGGCCGGTACGAAAAACTGTTTTTT | CASSTIGQGRYEKLFF
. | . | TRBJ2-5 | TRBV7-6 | TGTGCCAGCAGCTTAGCGCAGGAGACCCAGTACTTC | CASSLAQETQYF
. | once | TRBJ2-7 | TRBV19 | TGTGCCAGTAGCCCTGGGACTTACTTCTACGAGCAGTACTTC | CASSPGTYFYEQYF
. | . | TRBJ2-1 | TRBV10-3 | TGTGCCATCAGTGCGGGGGCTAGCGGCATCAATGGGCAGTTCTTC | CAISAGASGINGQFF
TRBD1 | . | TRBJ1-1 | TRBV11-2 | TGTGCCAGCAGCTTAGGGCAGGGGGTGAACACTGAAGCTTTCTTT | CASSLGQGVNTEAFF
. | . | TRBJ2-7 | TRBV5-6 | TGTGCCAGCAGTATGGCGGGGGCTTACGAGCAGTACTTC | CASSMAGAYEQYF
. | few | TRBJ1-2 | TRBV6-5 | TGTGCAGCTCGGGGTCTCGGGAGCTATGGCTACACCTTC | CAARGLGSYGYTF
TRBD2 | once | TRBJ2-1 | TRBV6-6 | TGTGCCAGCAGTTACCGACTAGCGGCCTACAATGAGCAGTTCTTC | CASSYRLAAYNEQFF
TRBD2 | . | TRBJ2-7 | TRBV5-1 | TGCGCCAGCAGCTTGGCCTGGGGCGGGAGTCCGCCCTACGAGCAGTACTTC | CASSLAWGGSPPYEQYF
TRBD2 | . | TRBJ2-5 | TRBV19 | TGTGCCAGTAGTTCCCTAGCGGGAGGGCCGGGGGAGACCCAGTACTTC | CASSSLAGGPGETQYF
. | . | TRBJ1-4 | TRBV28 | TGTGCCAGCAGCCTTGACACCACGAAACTGTTTTTT | CASSLDTTKLFF
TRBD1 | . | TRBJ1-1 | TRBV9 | TGTGCCAGCAGTGGGGACAGCGGCTACAGCGCTTTCTTT | CASSGDSGYSAFF
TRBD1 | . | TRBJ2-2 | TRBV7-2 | TGTGCCAGCAGCTTAAGGGGGCAGGGTTCAGGCACGAGCCGGGAGCTGTTTTTT | CASSLRGQGSGTSRELFF
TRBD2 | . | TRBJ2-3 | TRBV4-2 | TGTGCCAGCAGTCCCGTGGGAGCGGGGGTACCAACCGGCACAGATACGCAGTATTTT | CASSPVGAGVPTGTDTQYF
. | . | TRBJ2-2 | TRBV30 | TGTGCCTGGAGACCTGGGGGGGCGCGCACCGGGGAGCTGTTTTTT | CAWRPGGARTGELFF
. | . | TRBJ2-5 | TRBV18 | TGTGCCAGCTCACCTCGCTACGGACTGGAGACCCAGTACTTC | CASSPRYGLETQYF
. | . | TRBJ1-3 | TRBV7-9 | TGTGCCAGCAGCTTAATGTGGGGAGGGGAAACTGGAAACACCATATATTTT | CASSLMWGGETGNTIYF
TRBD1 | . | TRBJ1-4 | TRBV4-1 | TGCGCCAGCAGCCAAAATAAAATAGGACAGGGGGGAGGTGAAAAACTGTTTTTT | CASSQNKIGQGGGEKLFF
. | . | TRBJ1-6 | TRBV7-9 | TGTGCCAGTACGCAGGGAGGTAGTAATTCACCCCTCCACTTT | CASTQGGSNSPLHF
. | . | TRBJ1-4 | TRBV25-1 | TGTGCCAGCACCGACCATCCCGGGGGGGGGCTTGAAGAAAAACTGTTTTTT | CASTDHPGGGLEEKLFF
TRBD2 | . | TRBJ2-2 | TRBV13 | TGTGCCAGCAGCTGGAGACAAGCACTTAGCGGGACGAACACCGGGGAGCTGTTTTTT | CASSWRQALSGTNTGELFF
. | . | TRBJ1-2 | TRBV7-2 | TGTGCCAGCAGCTTACGAAGAGGGAGGGACTATGGCTACACCTTC | CASSLRRGRDYGYTF
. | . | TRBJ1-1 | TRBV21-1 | TGTGCCAGCAGCAAATTCCGTGAGAGACAGGAGGTGATGAACACTGAAGCTTTCTTT | CASSKFRERQEVMNTEAFF
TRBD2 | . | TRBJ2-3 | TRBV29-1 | TGCAGCGTTCTAGCGGGAGTTTCCGGCACAGATACGCAGTATTTT | CSVLAGVSGTDTQYF
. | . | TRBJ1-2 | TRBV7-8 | TGTGCCAGCAGCTCCCAGGCCTATGGCTACACCTTC | CASSSQAYGYTF
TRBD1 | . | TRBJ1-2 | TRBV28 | TGTGCCAGCAGTCTTGGAGGGACAGACTATGGCTACACCTTC | CASSLGGTDYGYTF
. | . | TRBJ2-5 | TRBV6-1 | TGTGCCAGCATCCCTTTGGGGGGTGCGGAGACCCAGTACTTC | CASIPLGGAETQYF
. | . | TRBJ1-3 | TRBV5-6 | TGTGCCAGCAGTTTCCCAGGGCCTGGAAACACCATATATTTT | CASSFPGPGNTIYF
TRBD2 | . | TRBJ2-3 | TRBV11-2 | TGTGCCAGCAGCCCACTGGGACTAGGCACAGATACGCAGTATTTT | CASSPLGLGTDTQYF
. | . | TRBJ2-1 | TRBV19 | TGTGCCAGTAGTACGGCGACAGATACCCACAATGAGCAGTTCTTC | CASSTATDTHNEQFF
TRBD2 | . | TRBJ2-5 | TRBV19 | TGTGCCAGTATGTCCCGACTAGCGGGAGGAAGTGAGCAGTACTTC | CASMSRLAGGSEQYF
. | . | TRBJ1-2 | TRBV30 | TGTGCCTGGAGTGTACACAGGGTCTATGGCTACACCTTC | CAWSVHRVYGYTF
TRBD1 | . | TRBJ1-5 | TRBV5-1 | TGCGCCAGCAGCACTGACAGGGGAACGGCCCAGCATTTT | CASSTDRGTAQHF
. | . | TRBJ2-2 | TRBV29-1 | TGCAGCGTACCGGGACATCGGAACACCGGGGAGCTGTTTTTT | CSVPGHRNTGELFF
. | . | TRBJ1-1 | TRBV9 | TGTGCCAGCAGGACCGATGCGGGGAATCAGAACACTGAAGCTTTCTTT | CASRTDAGNQNTEAFF
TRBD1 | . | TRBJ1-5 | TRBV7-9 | TGTGCCAGCAGCGGGTTGCCGGGACAGGGGGCTCGGGATCAGCCCCAGCATTTT | CASSGLPGQGARDQPQHF
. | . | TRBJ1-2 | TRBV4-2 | TGTGCCAGCAGCCGGCAGGACCTCAGGGGTGGCTACACCTTC | CASSRQDLRGGYTF
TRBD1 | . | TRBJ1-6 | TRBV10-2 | TGCGCCAGCAGGGACAGGGATAATTCACCCCTCCACTTT | CASRDRDNSPLHF
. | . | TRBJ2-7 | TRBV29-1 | TGCAGCGTTGTCCCAACTCTTGGGCACGAGCAGTACTTC | CSVVPTLGHEQYF
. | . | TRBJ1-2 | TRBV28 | TGTGCCAGCACCCTTGCGGGGGGCGATGGCTACACCTTC | CASTLAGGDGYTF
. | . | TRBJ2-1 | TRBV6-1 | TGTGCCAGCAGTGATGGGGGCGGTTATGAGCAGTTCTTC | CASSDGGGYEQFF
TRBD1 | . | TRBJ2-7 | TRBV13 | TGTGCCAGCAGCTCCCGGGACAGGGGGCGCGAGCAGTACTTC | CASSSRDRGREQYF
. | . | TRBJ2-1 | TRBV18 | TGTGCCAGCTCACCGAATCCTAACTCCTACAATGAGCAGTTCTTC | CASSPNPNSYNEQFF